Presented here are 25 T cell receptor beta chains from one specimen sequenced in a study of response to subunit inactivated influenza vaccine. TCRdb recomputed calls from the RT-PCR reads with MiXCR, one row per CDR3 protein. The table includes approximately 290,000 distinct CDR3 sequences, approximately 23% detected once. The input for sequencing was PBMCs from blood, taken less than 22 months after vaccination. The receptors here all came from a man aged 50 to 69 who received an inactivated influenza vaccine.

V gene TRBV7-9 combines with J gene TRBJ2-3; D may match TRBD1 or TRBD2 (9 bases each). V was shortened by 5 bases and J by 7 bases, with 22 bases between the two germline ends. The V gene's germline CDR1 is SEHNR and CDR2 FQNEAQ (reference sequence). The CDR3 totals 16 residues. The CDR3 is CASSPTASGTGYTQYF. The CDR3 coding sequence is TGTGCCAGCAGCCCGACTGCTAGCGGGACAGGGTATACGCAGTATTTT.

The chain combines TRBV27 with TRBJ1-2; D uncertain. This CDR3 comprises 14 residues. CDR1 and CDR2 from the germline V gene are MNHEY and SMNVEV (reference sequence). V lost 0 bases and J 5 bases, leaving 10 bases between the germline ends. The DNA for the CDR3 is TGTGCCAGCAGTTTATCAGGGAGTAGGTATGGCTACACCTTC. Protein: CASSLSGSRYGYTF.

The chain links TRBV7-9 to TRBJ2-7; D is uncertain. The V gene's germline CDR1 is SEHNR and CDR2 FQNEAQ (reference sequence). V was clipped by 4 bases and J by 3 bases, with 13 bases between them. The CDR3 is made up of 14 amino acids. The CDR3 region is CASSSGSVLYEQYF. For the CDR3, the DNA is TGTGCCAGCAGCTCAGGTTCGGTACTCTACGAGCAGTACTTC.

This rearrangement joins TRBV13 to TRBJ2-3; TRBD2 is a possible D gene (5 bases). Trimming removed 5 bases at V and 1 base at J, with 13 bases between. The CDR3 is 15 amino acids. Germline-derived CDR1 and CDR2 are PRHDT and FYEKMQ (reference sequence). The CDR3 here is CASSQDSPGTDTQYF. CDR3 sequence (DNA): TGTGCCAGCAGCCAGGACTCCCCTGGCACAGATACGCAGTATTTT.

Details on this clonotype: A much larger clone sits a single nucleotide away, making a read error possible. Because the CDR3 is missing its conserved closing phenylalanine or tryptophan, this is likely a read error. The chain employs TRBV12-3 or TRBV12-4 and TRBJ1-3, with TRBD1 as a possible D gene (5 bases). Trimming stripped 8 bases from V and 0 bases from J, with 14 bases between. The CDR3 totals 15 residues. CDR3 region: CASVAPGYSGNTIYV. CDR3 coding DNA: TGTGCCAGCGTGGCCCCAGGGTACTCTGGAAACACCATATATGTT.

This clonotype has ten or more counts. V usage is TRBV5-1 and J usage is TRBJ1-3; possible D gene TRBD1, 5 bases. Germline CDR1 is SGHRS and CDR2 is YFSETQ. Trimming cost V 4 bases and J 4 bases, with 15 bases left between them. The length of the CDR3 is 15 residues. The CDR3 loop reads CASSRGGFTGNTIYF. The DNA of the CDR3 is TGCGCCAGCAGCCGTGGGGGGTTTACGGGAAACACCATATATTTT.

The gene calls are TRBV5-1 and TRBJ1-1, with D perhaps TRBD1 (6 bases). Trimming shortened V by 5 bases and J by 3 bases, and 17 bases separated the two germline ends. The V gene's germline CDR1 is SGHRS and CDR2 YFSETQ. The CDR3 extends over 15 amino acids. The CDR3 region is CASSSSRGLDTEAFF. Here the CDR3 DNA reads TGCGCCAGCAGTTCTTCCCGGGGGCTAGACACTGAAGCTTTCTTT.

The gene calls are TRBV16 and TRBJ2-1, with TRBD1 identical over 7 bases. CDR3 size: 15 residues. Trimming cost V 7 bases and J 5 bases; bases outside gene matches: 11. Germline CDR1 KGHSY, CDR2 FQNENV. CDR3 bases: TGTGCCAGCAACAACAGACAGGGAGTAGACAATGAGCAGTTCTTC. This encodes CASNNRQGVDNEQFF. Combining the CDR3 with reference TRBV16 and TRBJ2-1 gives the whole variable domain GEEVAQTPKHLVRGEGQKAKLYCAPIKGHSYVFWYQQVLKNEFKFLISFQNENVFDETGMPKERFSAKCLPNSPCSLEIQATKLEDSAVYFCASNNRQGVDNEQFFGPGTRLTVL.

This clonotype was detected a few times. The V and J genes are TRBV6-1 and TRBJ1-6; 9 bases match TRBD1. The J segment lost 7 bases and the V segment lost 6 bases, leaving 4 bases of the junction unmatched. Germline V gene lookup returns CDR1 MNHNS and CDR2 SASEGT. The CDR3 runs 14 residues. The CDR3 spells CASRTGTGNSPLHF. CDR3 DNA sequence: TGTGCCAGCAGGACCGGGACAGGGAATTCACCCCTCCACTTT.

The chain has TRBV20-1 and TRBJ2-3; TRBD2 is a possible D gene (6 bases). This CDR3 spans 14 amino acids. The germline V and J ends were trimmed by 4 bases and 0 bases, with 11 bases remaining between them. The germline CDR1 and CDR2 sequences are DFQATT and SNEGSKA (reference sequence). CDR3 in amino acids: CSANPGLSTDTQYF. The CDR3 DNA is TGCAGTGCTAACCCGGGACTTAGCACAGATACGCAGTATTTT.

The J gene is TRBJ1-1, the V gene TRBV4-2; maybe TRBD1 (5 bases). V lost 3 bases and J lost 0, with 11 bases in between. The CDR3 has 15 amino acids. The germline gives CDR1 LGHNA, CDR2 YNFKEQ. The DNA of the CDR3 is TGTGCCAGCAGCCAGGAACAGGTTATGAACACTGAAGCTTTCTTT. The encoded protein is CASSQEQVMNTEAFF.

The CDR3: CASKWHNQPQHF. Here the CDR3 DNA reads TGTGCCAGCAAATGGCATAATCAGCCCCAGCATTTT. V and J are TRBV6-1 and TRBJ1-5, with D unclear. The length of the CDR3 is 12 residues. Trimming shortened V by 7 bases and J by 4 bases, and 8 bases separated the two germline ends. Germline values: CDR1 MNHNS, CDR2 SASEGT.

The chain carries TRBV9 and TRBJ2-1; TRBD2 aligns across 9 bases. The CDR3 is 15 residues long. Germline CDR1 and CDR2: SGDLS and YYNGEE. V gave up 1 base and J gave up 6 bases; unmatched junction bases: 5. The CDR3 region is CASSVSSGVFNEQFF. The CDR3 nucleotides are TGTGCCAGCAGCGTATCTAGCGGGGTTTTCAATGAGCAGTTCTTC.

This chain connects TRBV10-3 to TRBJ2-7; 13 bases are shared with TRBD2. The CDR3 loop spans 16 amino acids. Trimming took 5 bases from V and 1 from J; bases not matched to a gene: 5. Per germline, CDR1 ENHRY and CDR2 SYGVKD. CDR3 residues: CAISTSGRVRSYEQYF. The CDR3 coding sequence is TGTGCCATCAGTACTAGCGGGAGGGTCCGTTCCTACGAGCAGTACTTC.

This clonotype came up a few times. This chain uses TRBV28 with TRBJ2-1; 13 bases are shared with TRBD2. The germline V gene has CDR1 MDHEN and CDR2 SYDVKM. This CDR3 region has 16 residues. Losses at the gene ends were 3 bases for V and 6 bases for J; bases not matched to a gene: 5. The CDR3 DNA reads TGTGCCAGCAGTTTCACAGGGACTAGCGGGATCAATGAGCAGTTCTTC. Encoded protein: CASSFTGTSGINEQFF.

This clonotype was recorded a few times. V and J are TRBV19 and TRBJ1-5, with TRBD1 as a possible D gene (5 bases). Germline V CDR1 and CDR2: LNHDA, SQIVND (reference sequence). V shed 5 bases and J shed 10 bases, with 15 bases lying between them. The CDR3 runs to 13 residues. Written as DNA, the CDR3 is TGTGCCAGTAGTCAGGACACCATGGGCCCCCAGCATTTT. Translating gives CASSQDTMGPQHF. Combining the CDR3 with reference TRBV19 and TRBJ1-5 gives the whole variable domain DGGITQSPKYLFRKEGQNVTLSCEQNLNHDAMYWYRQDPGQGLRLIYYSQIVNDFQKGDIAEGYSVSREKKESFPLTVTSAQKNPTAFYLCASSQDTMGPQHFGDGTRLSIL.

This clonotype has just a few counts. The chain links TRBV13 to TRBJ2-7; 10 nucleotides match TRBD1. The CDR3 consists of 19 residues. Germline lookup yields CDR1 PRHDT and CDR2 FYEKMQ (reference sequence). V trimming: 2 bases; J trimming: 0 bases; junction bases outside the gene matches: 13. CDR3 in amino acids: CASSLSGQGVIRSSYEQYF. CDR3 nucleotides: TGTGCCAGCAGCTTATCTGGACAGGGGGTAATCAGGAGCTCCTACGAGCAGTACTTC.

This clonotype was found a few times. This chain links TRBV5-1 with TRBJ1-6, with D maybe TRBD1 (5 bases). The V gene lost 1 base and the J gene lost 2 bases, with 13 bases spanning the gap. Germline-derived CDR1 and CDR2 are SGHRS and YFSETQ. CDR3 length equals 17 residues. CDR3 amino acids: CASSLNRGGTYNSPLHF. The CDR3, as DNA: TGCGCCAGCAGCTTGAACCGGGGGGGAACCTATAATTCACCCCTCCACTTT. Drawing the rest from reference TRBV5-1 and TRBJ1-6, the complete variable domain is KAGVTQTPRYLIKTRGQQVTLSCSPISGHRSVSWYQQTPGQGLQFLFEYFSETQRNKGNFPGRFSGRQFSNSRSEMNVSTLELGDSALYLCASSLNRGGTYNSPLHFGNGTRLTVT.

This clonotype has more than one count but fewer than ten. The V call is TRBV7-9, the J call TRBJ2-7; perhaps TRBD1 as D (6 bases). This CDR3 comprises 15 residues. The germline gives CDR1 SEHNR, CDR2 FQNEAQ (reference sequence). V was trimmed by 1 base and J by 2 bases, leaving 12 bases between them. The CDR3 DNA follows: TGTGCCAGCAGCTTAGGGGGGCCGCGTACCTACGAGCAGTACTTC. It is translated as CASSLGGPRTYEQYF.

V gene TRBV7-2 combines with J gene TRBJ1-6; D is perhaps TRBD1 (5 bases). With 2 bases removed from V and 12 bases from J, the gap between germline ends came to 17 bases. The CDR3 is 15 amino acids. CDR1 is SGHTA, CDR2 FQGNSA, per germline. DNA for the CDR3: TGTGCCAGCAGCTTAAGGGGCAGGATCCAGGAACCCCTCCACTTT. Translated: CASSLRGRIQEPLHF.

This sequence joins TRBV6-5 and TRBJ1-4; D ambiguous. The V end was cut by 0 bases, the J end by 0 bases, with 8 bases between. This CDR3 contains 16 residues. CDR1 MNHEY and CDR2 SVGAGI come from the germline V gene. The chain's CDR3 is CASSYSGPPTNEKLFF. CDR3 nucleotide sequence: TGTGCCAGCAGTTACTCTGGACCGCCAACTAATGAAAAACTGTTTTTT.

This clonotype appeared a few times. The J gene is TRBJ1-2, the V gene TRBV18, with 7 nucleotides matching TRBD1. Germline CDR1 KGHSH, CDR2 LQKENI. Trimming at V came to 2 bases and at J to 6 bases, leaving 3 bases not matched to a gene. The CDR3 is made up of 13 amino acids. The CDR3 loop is CASSPRGQDGYTF. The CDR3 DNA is TGTGCCAGCTCACCAAGGGGGCAGGATGGCTACACCTTC.

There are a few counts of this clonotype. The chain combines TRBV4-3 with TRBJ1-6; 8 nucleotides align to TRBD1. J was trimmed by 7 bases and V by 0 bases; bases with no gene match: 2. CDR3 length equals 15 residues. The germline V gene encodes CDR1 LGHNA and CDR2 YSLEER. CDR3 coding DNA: TGCGCCAGCAGCCAAGAGGACAGGGAAAATTCACCCCTCCACTTT. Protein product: CASSQEDRENSPLHF.

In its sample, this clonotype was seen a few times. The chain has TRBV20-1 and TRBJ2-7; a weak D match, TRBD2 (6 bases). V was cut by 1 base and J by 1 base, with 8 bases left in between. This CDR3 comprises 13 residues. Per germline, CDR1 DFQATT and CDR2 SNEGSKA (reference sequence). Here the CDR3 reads CSARVLASYEQYF. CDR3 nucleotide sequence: TGCAGTGCTAGAGTACTAGCTTCCTACGAGCAGTACTTC.

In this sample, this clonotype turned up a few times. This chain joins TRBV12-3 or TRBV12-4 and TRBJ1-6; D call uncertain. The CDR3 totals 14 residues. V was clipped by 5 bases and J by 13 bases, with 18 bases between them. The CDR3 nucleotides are TGTGCCAGCAGTAACCTTCAAATATCCTCGCCCCTCCACTTT. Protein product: CASSNLQISSPLHF.